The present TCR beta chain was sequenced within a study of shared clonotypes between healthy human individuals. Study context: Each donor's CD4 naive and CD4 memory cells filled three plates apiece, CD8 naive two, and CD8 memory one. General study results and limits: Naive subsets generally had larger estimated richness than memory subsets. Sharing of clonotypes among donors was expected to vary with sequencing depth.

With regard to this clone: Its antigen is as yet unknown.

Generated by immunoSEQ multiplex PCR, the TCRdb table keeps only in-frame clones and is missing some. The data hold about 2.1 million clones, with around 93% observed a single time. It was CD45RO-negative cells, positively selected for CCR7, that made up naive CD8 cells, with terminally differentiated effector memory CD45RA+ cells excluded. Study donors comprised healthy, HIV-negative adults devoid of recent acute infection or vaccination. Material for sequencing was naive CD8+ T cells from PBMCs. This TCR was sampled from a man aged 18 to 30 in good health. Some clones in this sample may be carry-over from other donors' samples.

The CDR3 DNA sequence: TGTGCCAGTAGTAATTCCCGGGAGCTGTTTTTT. Its translation is CASSNSRELFF. This chain links TRBV19 with TRBJ2-2, with D unresolved. This CDR3 region has 11 residues. The V and J ends lost 4 bases and 9 bases respectively, with 6 bases between them. Germline CDR1 is LNHDA and CDR2 is SQIVND (reference sequence).